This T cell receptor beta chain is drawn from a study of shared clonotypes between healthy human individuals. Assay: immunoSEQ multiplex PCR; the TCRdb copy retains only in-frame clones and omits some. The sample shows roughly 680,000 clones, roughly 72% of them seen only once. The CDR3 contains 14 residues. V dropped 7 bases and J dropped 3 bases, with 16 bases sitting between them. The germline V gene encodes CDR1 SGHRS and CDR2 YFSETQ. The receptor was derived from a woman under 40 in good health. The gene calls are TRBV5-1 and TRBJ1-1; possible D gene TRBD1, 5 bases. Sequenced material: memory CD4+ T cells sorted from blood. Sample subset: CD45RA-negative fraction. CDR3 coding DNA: TGCGCCAGCGGCCGCCTCGGGGGGGACACTGAAGCTTTCTTT. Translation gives CASGRLGGDTEAFF.